A selection of T cell receptor beta chains follows, all from one sample in a study of response to subunit inactivated influenza vaccine. From the RT-PCR reads, TCRdb called clonotypes with MiXCR, one entry per CDR3 protein. The sample lists 650,000 to 850,000 distinct CDR3 sequences; about 14% were seen once. The source was PBMCs from blood, collected 14 to 15 days before vaccination. The receptors come from a man aged 45-65 years who received an inactivated influenza vaccine. Each CDR3 is given without its conserved first and last residue. Fields, in order: V gene, D gene, J gene, CDR3 protein. A D gene is named only where the DNA matches it firmly.

v_gene: TRBV12-3/TRBV12-4
d_gene: TRBD1
j_gene: TRBJ1-2
CDR3aa: ASSLGTGGYGYT

v_gene: TRBV7-8
d_gene: NA
j_gene: TRBJ2-1
CDR3aa: ASSPRDGSSSYNEQF

v_gene: TRBV5-1
d_gene: NA
j_gene: TRBJ1-1
CDR3aa: ASSSGYTEAF

v_gene: TRBV6-1
d_gene: TRBD1
j_gene: TRBJ1-4
CDR3aa: ASSTGTGRTNEKLF

v_gene: TRBV20-1
d_gene: NA
j_gene: TRBJ2-3
CDR3aa: SGRVGTDTQY

v_gene: TRBV2
d_gene: TRBD2
j_gene: TRBJ2-5
CDR3aa: ASSEMASGSSETQY

v_gene: TRBV20-1
d_gene: NA
j_gene: TRBJ1-2
CDR3aa: SARRNTYGYT

v_gene: TRBV7-2
d_gene: NA
j_gene: TRBJ1-5
CDR3aa: ASSLTLGNQPQH

v_gene: TRBV2
d_gene: NA
j_gene: TRBJ2-7
CDR3aa: ASSDGQGIHEQY

v_gene: TRBV9
d_gene: NA
j_gene: TRBJ2-7
CDR3aa: ASSVGPGAAYEQY

v_gene: TRBV12-3/TRBV12-4
d_gene: NA
j_gene: TRBJ2-2
CDR3aa: ASSLARFTGELF

v_gene: TRBV6-2/TRBV6-3
d_gene: NA
j_gene: TRBJ1-6
CDR3aa: ASSFGSSYNSPLH

v_gene: TRBV29-1
d_gene: NA
j_gene: TRBJ1-1
CDR3aa: SVANRLNTEAF

v_gene: TRBV24-1
d_gene: NA
j_gene: TRBJ2-1
CDR3aa: ATSDPARGNEQF

v_gene: TRBV9
d_gene: TRBD2
j_gene: TRBJ2-3
CDR3aa: ASSVGQRESDTQY

v_gene: TRBV12-3/TRBV12-4
d_gene: NA
j_gene: TRBJ2-3
CDR3aa: ASSLGYDTQY

v_gene: TRBV7-8
d_gene: NA
j_gene: TRBJ2-1
CDR3aa: ASSTYLEQEDNEQF

v_gene: TRBV6-1
d_gene: NA
j_gene: TRBJ1-2
CDR3aa: ASKREGVGYGYT

v_gene: TRBV11-1
d_gene: TRBD2
j_gene: TRBJ2-1
CDR3aa: ASSFSSSGSGSSYNEQF

v_gene: TRBV20-1
d_gene: TRBD2
j_gene: TRBJ2-7
CDR3aa: SARDPLAGKYEQY

v_gene: TRBV10-3
d_gene: TRBD1
j_gene: TRBJ2-2
CDR3aa: AISGPGQGPTGELF

v_gene: TRBV2
d_gene: NA
j_gene: TRBJ2-5
CDR3aa: ASSEGGGETQY

v_gene: TRBV29-1
d_gene: NA
j_gene: TRBJ2-5
CDR3aa: SVVKGAGTQY

v_gene: TRBV7-9
d_gene: NA
j_gene: TRBJ2-5
CDR3aa: ASSQGRSPRLQETQY

v_gene: TRBV20-1
d_gene: TRBD2
j_gene: TRBJ2-3
CDR3aa: SARYWASGNADTQY

v_gene: TRBV4-1
d_gene: NA
j_gene: TRBJ2-5
CDR3aa: ASSFRTQETQY

v_gene: TRBV29-1
d_gene: TRBD2
j_gene: TRBJ2-3
CDR3aa: SVGSGLAGGPGTQY

v_gene: TRBV7-2
d_gene: NA
j_gene: TRBJ2-1
CDR3aa: ASSSPLRPGGFGLF

v_gene: TRBV3-1
d_gene: NA
j_gene: TRBJ1-5
CDR3aa: ASSQGGQQPQH

v_gene: TRBV12-5
d_gene: NA
j_gene: TRBJ1-2
CDR3aa: ASGFNSGGTYGYT

v_gene: TRBV3-1
d_gene: TRBD2
j_gene: TRBJ2-5
CDR3aa: ASSDRTSGNQETQY

v_gene: TRBV7-2
d_gene: TRBD1
j_gene: TRBJ2-7
CDR3aa: ASSSSGTGDPYEQY

v_gene: TRBV7-8
d_gene: NA
j_gene: TRBJ1-1
CDR3aa: ASQLGVNTEAF

v_gene: TRBV7-8
d_gene: NA
j_gene: TRBJ2-1
CDR3aa: ASSYMGSTPAQF

v_gene: TRBV5-1
d_gene: NA
j_gene: TRBJ1-4
CDR3aa: ASSLGTGNEKLF

v_gene: TRBV29-1
d_gene: NA
j_gene: TRBJ1-1
CDR3aa: SVAHPGTVKMNTEAF

v_gene: TRBV4-3
d_gene: NA
j_gene: TRBJ2-2
CDR3aa: ASSQAGVSSGELF